Listed below are T cell receptor beta chains from one sample, sequenced in a study of blood T cell repertoires in COVID-19. Method: immunoSEQ multiplex PCR; TCRdb's copy keeps in-frame clones and lacks some. Of around 300,000 clones listed, 88% are singletons. Sequenced input: PBMCs or T cells enriched from blood (not recorded which). These TCRs come from a woman aged 45-60 years who had recovered from COVID-19. Each CDR3 is given with its conserved first and last residue. The size of a clone is reported for some rows only, either as once, few or many, or as a class for expanded clones.

>once|TRBV10-3|TRBJ2-7|15
CAIRTSGRGGDEQYF
>.|TRBV20-1|TRBJ2-7|15
CSAGGSGSVSYEQYF
>.|TRBV10-3|TRBJ1-1|15
CAIRWSEVGNTEAFF
>.|TRBV7-2|TRBJ2-7|15
CASSSTGGASYEQYF
>.|TRBV6-5|TRBJ2-7|11
CASSLNYEQYF
>.|TRBV7-2|TRBJ2-3|13
CASSSPGTDTQYF
>once|TRBV2|TRBJ1-6|15
CASSGGQGANSPLHF
>few|TRBV10-3|TRBJ1-1|13
CAISGSQGFEAFF
>.|TRBV6-5|TRBJ2-3|15
CASRTGTGDTDTQYF
>.|TRBV6-5|TRBJ2-7|14
CASSHRQGDYEQYF
>.|TRBV7-8|TRBJ1-5|14
CASSTWGDNQPQHF
>.|TRBV28|TRBJ1-1|13
CASPSNGNTEAFF
>.|TRBV5-4|TRBJ1-2|12
CASSLAGIGYTF
>.|TRBV7-8|TRBJ2-1|16
CASSLEPGLARFHPFF
>.|TRBV7-9|TRBJ2-5|14
CASSYASGGETQYF
>.|TRBV15|TRBJ2-6|15
CATSRAGTGANVLTF
>.|TRBV6-5|TRBJ2-1|15
CASSYSWGRGDEQFF
>once|TRBV9|TRBJ2-2|15
CASSDSGRGTGELFF